Below, 30 T cell receptor beta chains from the same sample are listed, as sequenced in a study of T-cell reconstitution after alpha-beta-depleted transplantation in children (TCRdb year 2016). The library was obtained by PCR. Sequencer: Illumina HiSeq 2500. TCR library preparation used molecular barcoding, with unique molecular identifiers applied to normalize quantification of the TCRbeta repertoire. TCRdb trimmed public reads at Q25 via fastp, called clones via MiXCR and kept in-frame beta chains. Merged by CDR3 protein, the rows form single entries marked with the most common genes and DNA. The table for this sample lists 120,000 to 150,000 distinct CDR3 sequences; 8.8% of them were counted only once. The top ten clonotypes cover roughly 18% of the sample. This specimen's treatment or condition label, per the study, means: allogeneic hematopoietic cell transplantation with graft depleted of TCRalphabeta T cells and CD19 B cells.

This specimen was PBMCs, mostly from graft donor cells, taken 180 days after TCRalphabeta/CD19-depleted stem cell transplant. These receptors all come from a female patient younger than 10 who had a stem cell transplant for congenital amegakaryocytic thrombocytopenia, so the T cells may come from the graft donor.

This clonotype was recorded many times. The chain couples TRBV4-1 to TRBJ1-2; D remains ambiguous. CDR3 length: 15 amino acids. CDR1 is MGHRA and CDR2 is YSYEKL in the germline V gene. Trimming removed 4 bases from V and 0 bases from J, with 12 bases in between. Here the CDR3 reads CASSPHGRANYGYTF. The CDR3 nucleotides are TGCGCCAGCAGCCCGCACGGGAGGGCTAACTATGGCTACACCTTC.

The chain carries TRBV7-2 and TRBJ2-7, with 9 bases fitting TRBD2. The CDR3 spans 16 residues. Germline values: CDR1 SGHTA, CDR2 FQGNSA. V was pared by 0 bases and J by 0 bases, with 3 bases of the junction left unmatched. This CDR3 is CASSLALAGSSYEQYF. In nucleotides, the CDR3 is TGTGCCAGCAGCTTAGCCCTAGCGGGATCCTCCTACGAGCAGTACTTC.

This clonotype was seen at least ten times. The chain carries TRBV10-3 and TRBJ2-7; TRBD2 agrees at 9 bases. The CDR3 has 16 amino acids. The trim removed 0 bases at V and 1 base at J, leaving 4 bases unmatched. In germline, CDR1 is ENHRY, CDR2 SYGVKD. In nucleotides, the CDR3 is TGTGCCATCAGTGAGTCGTCTAGCGGGGTATCCTACGAGCAGTACTTC. Translation: CAISESSSGVSYEQYF.

This clonotype was seen ten or more times. The CDR3 reads CASNDRAKETQYF. CDR3 DNA sequence: TGTGCCAGCAACGACAGGGCCAAAGAGACCCAGTACTTC. The rearrangement joins TRBV28 to TRBJ2-5; TRBD1 matches at 7 bases. Per germline, CDR1 MDHEN and CDR2 SYDVKM. V trimming: 7 bases; J trimming: 3 bases; junction bases outside the gene matches: 5. The CDR3 loop spans 13 amino acids.

In its sample, this clonotype was seen many times. V and J are TRBV12-3 or TRBV12-4 and TRBJ2-7, with D possibly being TRBD2 (6 bases). Trimming took 8 bases from V and 3 from J, leaving 11 bases between them. The CDR3 runs 12 residues. CDR3 protein: CASGTQGYEQYF. The CDR3 DNA sequence: TGTGCCAGCGGGACTCAGGGCTACGAGCAGTACTTC.

The sample holds many counts of this clonotype. The rearrangement joins TRBV5-1 to TRBJ2-5, with a possible D match to TRBD1 (7 bases). The V end was cut by 8 bases, the J end by 0 bases, with 14 bases between. Germline V gene sequence: CDR1 SGHRS, CDR2 YFSETQ. This CDR3 is 14 amino acids long. The CDR3 protein is CASSPGGYQETQYF. The CDR3 region has the DNA TGCGCCAGTTCTCCAGGGGGGTACCAAGAGACCCAGTACTTC.

This clonotype came up a few times. This sequence joins TRBV6-2 or TRBV6-3 and TRBJ2-7; no firm D call. The CDR3 sequence is 11 residues long. V was trimmed by 5 bases and J by 9 bases, leaving 11 bases between them. Germline CDR1 and CDR2: MNHEY and SVGEGT. CDR3 sequence reads: CASSRRLSQYF. CDR3 nucleotides: TGTGCCAGCAGTAGACGACTCTCGCAGTACTTC.

This clonotype has ten or more counts. The chain is built from TRBV6-1 and TRBJ2-7; tentatively, D is TRBD2 (5 bases). Germline lookup yields CDR1 MNHNS and CDR2 SASEGT. This CDR3 region has 14 residues. V dropped 5 bases and J dropped 6 bases, with 17 bases sitting between them. The CDR3, as DNA: TGTGCCAGCAGTCTGGGATTTGTGAGGGCCGAGCAGTACTTC. Protein sequence: CASSLGFVRAEQYF.

In regard to this clonotype: A read error may be the cause here, since a much bigger clone is one base away. The V gene is TRBV28, the J gene TRBJ2-2; 7 nucleotides agree with TRBD2. This CDR3 contains 13 residues. Germline CDR1 MDHEN, CDR2 SYDVKM. The CDR3 DNA sequence: TGTGCCAGCAGGCCTAGCGGAACCGGGGAGCTGATTTTT. It codes for CASRPSGTGELIF.

This clonotype was picked up many times. The chain links TRBV7-2 to TRBJ2-3, with D perhaps matching TRBD2 (5 bases). Trimming took 5 bases from V and 6 from J, leaving 12 bases between them. The CDR3 loop spans 13 amino acids. The germline V gene has CDR1 SGHTA and CDR2 FQGNSA. CDR3 amino acids: CASSNSWEDTQYF. CDR3 nucleotide sequence: TGTGCCAGCAGCAACTCCTGGGAGGATACGCAGTATTTT.

The genes are TRBV30 and TRBJ2-1; possibly TRBD2 for D (6 bases). V was trimmed by 1 base and J by 9 bases, leaving 7 bases between them. The V gene's germline CDR1 is GTSNPN and CDR2 SVGIG (reference sequence). The CDR3 extends over 11 amino acids. CDR3 region: CAWSGRGEQFF. In DNA form, the CDR3 reads TGTGCCTGGAGTGGGAGGGGTGAGCAGTTCTTC.

This clonotype was detected many times. This rearrangement joins TRBV28 to TRBJ1-3; D remains ambiguous. CDR1 and CDR2 from the germline V gene are MDHEN and SYDVKM. Trimming took off 3 bases at V and 4 bases at J, with 4 bases between the two ends. The CDR3 has 12 residues. In nucleotides, the CDR3 is TGTGCCAGCAGTTTGGCCGGAAACACCATATATTTT. This codes for CASSLAGNTIYF. The whole variable domain, remainder taken from reference TRBV28 and TRBJ1-3, is DVKVTQSSRYLVKRTGEKVFLECVQDMDHENMFWYRQDPGLGLRLIYFSYDVKMKEKGDIPEGYSVSREKKERFSLILESASTNQTSMYLCASSLAGNTIYFGEGSWLTVV.

This chain joins TRBV7-2 and TRBJ2-3, with D perhaps matching TRBD1 or TRBD2 (6 bases each). The CDR3 covers 15 residues. Germline CDR1 and CDR2: SGHTA and FQGNSA. V was cut by 2 bases and J by 0 bases, with 9 bases left in between. The CDR3 region is CASSLRGPSTDTQYF. Here the CDR3 DNA reads TGTGCCAGCAGCTTACGGGGGCCCAGCACAGATACGCAGTATTTT.

This clonotype occurred many times. This chain connects TRBV20-1 to TRBJ2-5, with 8 bases identical to TRBD2. Germline CDR1 and CDR2: DFQATT and SNEGSKA (reference sequence). V trimming: 0 bases; J trimming: 5 bases; junction bases outside the gene matches: 23. The CDR3 has 20 amino acids. CDR3 in amino acids: CSAREPRLAGPRRAGETQYF. The DNA for the CDR3 is TGCAGTGCTAGAGAACCCCGGCTAGCGGGTCCACGAAGGGCGGGGGAGACCCAGTACTTC.

This clonotype has at least ten counts. The CDR3 nucleotides are TGCAGTGCTAGTTCTACCTTTAGCCTCCCCCTCCACTTT. Its translation is CSASSTFSLPLHF. The chain combines TRBV20-1 with TRBJ1-6; D uncertain. The V end was cut by 3 bases, the J end by 13 bases, with 16 bases between. From germline, CDR1 is DFQATT and CDR2 SNEGSKA (reference sequence). CDR3 size: 13 residues.

V and J are TRBV3-1 and TRBJ2-5; a weak D match, TRBD1 (6 bases). V gave up 11 bases and J gave up 2 bases, with 24 bases separating them. This CDR3 has 16 amino acids. Germline V gene data show CDR1 as LGHDT and CDR2 as YNNKEL (reference sequence). The CDR3 coding sequence is TGTGCCTCCTCCAGGCAGGGGCCTACCGTACAAGAGACCCAGTACTTC. It yields the protein CASSRQGPTVQETQYF.

This clonotype was counted ten times or more. The V and J genes are TRBV20-1 and TRBJ2-5, with D perhaps matching TRBD2 (5 bases). The CDR3 covers 13 residues. CDR1 and CDR2 (germline): DFQATT, SNEGSKA (reference sequence). As DNA, the CDR3 is TGCAGCCTGACCCGGACTTCCCAAGAGACCCAGTACTTC. This codes for CSLTRTSQETQYF.

This clonotype has a count of ten or more. This chain connects TRBV29-1 to TRBJ1-1; 7 bases align to TRBD1. Trimming took 7 bases from V and 1 from J; bases not matched to a gene: 6. CDR1 SQVTM and CDR2 ANQGSEA come from the germline V gene. The CDR3 has 13 amino acids. CDR3 nucleotide sequence: TGCAGCGCGGGACAGTCCTGGAACACTGAAGCTTTCTTT. Translation: CSAGQSWNTEAFF. Together with reference TRBV29-1 and TRBJ1-1, the CDR3 gives the full variable domain: SAVISQKPSRDICQRGTSLTIQCQVDSQVTMMFWYRQQPGQSLTLIATANQGSEATYESGFVIDKFPISRPNLTFSTLTVSNMSPEDSSIYLCSAGQSWNTEAFFGQGTRLTVV.

The chain joins TRBV7-9 to TRBJ2-7; 7 bases fit TRBD1. The trim removed 3 bases at V and 3 bases at J, leaving 5 bases unmatched. This CDR3 spans 14 amino acids. Germline loops: CDR1 SEHNR, CDR2 FQNEAQ (reference sequence). CDR3 DNA: TGTGCCAGCAGCTTCCGGACAGGAGACTACGAGCAGTACTTC. It codes for CASSFRTGDYEQYF.

Turning to this clonotype: This clone may be a read error of a much larger clone one base away. This rearrangement joins TRBV20-1 to TRBJ2-1, with 8 bases fitting TRBD1. Germline trimming cut 1 base from V and 8 bases from J; bases unmatched to any gene: 7. The CDR3 runs 14 residues. Germline assignment: CDR1 DFQATT and CDR2 SNEGSKA (reference sequence). In DNA form, the CDR3 reads TGCAGTGCTAGAGTTCGGACAGGGTTTGATGAGCAGTTCTTC. As protein: CSARVRTGFDEQFF.

This clonotype was recorded at least ten times. The chain joins TRBV12-3 or TRBV12-4 to TRBJ2-3, with a tentative D call TRBD2 (7 bases). V dropped 5 bases and J dropped 4 bases, with 10 bases sitting between them. CDR3 size: 13 residues. The CDR3 region has the DNA TGTGCCAGCAGTGGAGGGGGGGCAGATACGCAGTATTTT. Amino acid sequence: CASSGGGADTQYF.

Only a few counts were recorded for this clonotype. V and J are TRBV12-3 or TRBV12-4 and TRBJ2-1; no clear D gene. V was shortened by 2 bases and J by 1 base, with 3 bases between the two germline ends. The CDR3 runs to 13 residues. In nucleotides, the CDR3 is TGTGCCAGCAGTTTAAAGTCCTACAATGAGCAGTTCTTC. It is translated as CASSLKSYNEQFF.

In its sample, this clonotype was seen many times. This chain joins TRBV14 and TRBJ2-1; 10 nucleotides line up with TRBD2. Germline CDR1 reads SGHDN; CDR2 reads FVKESK. V lost 3 bases and J lost 5; bases outside the gene matches: 7. This CDR3 comprises 16 residues. CDR3 sequence reads: CASSHLGTSDHNEQFF. Here the CDR3 DNA reads TGTGCCAGCAGCCACTTGGGGACTAGCGACCACAATGAGCAGTTCTTC.

This clonotype has ten or more counts. V is TRBV29-1 and J is TRBJ1-5; D is uncertain. The CDR3 consists of 13 residues. V lost 4 bases and J 5 bases, leaving 12 bases between the germline ends. In germline, CDR1 is SQVTM, CDR2 ANQGSEA. CDR3 nucleotide sequence: TGCAGCGTTGGGGCACGGAGGGATCAGCCCCAGCATTTT. Protein sequence: CSVGARRDQPQHF.

This clonotype was observed at least ten times. The genes are TRBV12-3 or TRBV12-4 and TRBJ2-7, with D possibly TRBD1 on 6 matching bases. V was clipped by 4 bases and J by 0 bases, with 10 bases between them. This CDR3 is 14 amino acids long. CDR3 amino acids: CASSWDIRSYEQYF. Written as DNA, the CDR3 is TGTGCCAGCAGTTGGGACATACGCTCCTACGAGCAGTACTTC.

Ten or more counts support this clonotype. The chain is built from TRBV6-5 and TRBJ2-1, with 8 nucleotides matching TRBD2. The length of the CDR3 is 11 residues. Germline values: CDR1 MNHEY, CDR2 SVGAGI. Unmatched junction bases numbered 4, after V lost 8 bases and J lost 10 bases. CDR3 loop: CASGTSYEQFF. CDR3 in DNA: TGTGCCAGCGGGACTAGTTACGAGCAGTTCTTC.

In its sample, this clonotype was seen a few times. In DNA form, the CDR3 reads TGCGCCAGCAGCTGGGCGTGGGGAGGCGCTGGGGCCAACGTCCTGACTTTC. This translates into CASSWAWGGAGANVLTF. The chain is built from TRBV5-1 and TRBJ2-6; tentatively, D is TRBD2 (6 bases). Germline lookup yields CDR1 SGHRS and CDR2 YFSETQ. This CDR3 is 17 amino acids long. V was clipped by 3 bases and J by 2 bases, with 15 bases between them.

This clonotype was seen ten or more times. The chain links TRBV20-1 to TRBJ1-2; D perhaps matches TRBD1 (6 bases). CDR3 length: 12 residues. V gave up 7 bases and J gave up 5 bases, with 14 bases separating them. Looked up from germline, CDR1 is DFQATT and CDR2 is SNEGSKA (reference sequence). The CDR3 sequence is CSVGGVPYGYTF. The CDR3 DNA follows: TGCAGTGTCGGGGGCGTCCCTTATGGCTACACCTTC.

In regard to this clonotype: It is likely a read error, because the conserved phenylalanine at the end of the CDR3 is missing. Because the CDR3's place on the DNA is in doubt, the DNA is left out and the CDR3 is given as listed by TCRdb. J is TRBJ1-2 and V is TRBV7-8; the table's D call of TRBD1 was not tested on the DNA. The germline gives CDR1 SGHVS, CDR2 FQNEAQ. The length of the CDR3 is 12 amino acids, counting both ends. The CDR3 region is CASSRDGNAVTL.

This clonotype was seen at least ten times. V gene TRBV2 combines with J gene TRBJ2-7; 9 positions agree with TRBD2. This CDR3 is built from 14 residues. CDR1 SNHLY and CDR2 FYNNEI come from the germline V gene. The V segment lost 5 bases and the J segment 3 bases; nucleotides outside the gene matches: 5. CDR3 amino acids: CASSSGRNIYEQYF. The CDR3 DNA reads as TGTGCCAGCAGTAGCGGGAGGAATATCTACGAGCAGTACTTC.